This TCR beta chain was profiled in a study of PD-L1 blockade in urothelial cancer. Study details: Between 0 and 3 chemotherapy regimens preceded treatment for each patient. The analyses of blood took place 3 weeks (second dose) and 6 weeks after treatment start. Median T cell yield from blood was over 130,000. Study findings and constraints: A below-median TCR clonality in blood before treatment predicted better survival.

The germline V gene encodes CDR1 MNHEY and CDR2 SMNVEV (reference sequence). The J segment lost 3 bases and the V segment lost 10 bases, leaving 9 bases of the junction unmatched. The CDR3 contains 13 residues. Note on this clone: Its antigen is not known.

TCRdb keeps only in-frame clones here, not all; method: immunoSEQ multiplex PCR. The sample has approximately 79,000 clones, 87% seen once. This clonotype was obtained from a woman in her seventies with urothelial cancer. The sequencing here drew on PBMCs, taken around atezolizumab (anti-PD-L1) treatment. The chain uses TRBV27 and TRBJ2-7; TRBD1 matches at 7 bases. CDR3: CATFPGQIYEQYF. CDR3 DNA: TGTGCCACTTTTCCGGGACAGATCTACGAGCAGTACTTC.